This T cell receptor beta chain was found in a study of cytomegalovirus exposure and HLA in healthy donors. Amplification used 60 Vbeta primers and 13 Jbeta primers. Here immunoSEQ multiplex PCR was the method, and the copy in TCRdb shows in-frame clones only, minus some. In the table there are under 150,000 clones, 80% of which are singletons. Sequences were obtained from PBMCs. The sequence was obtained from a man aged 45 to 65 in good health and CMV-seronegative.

This chain's CDR3 is CASSAKGIEQYF. Written as DNA, the CDR3 is TGTGCCAGCAGTGCGAAGGGGATCGAGCAGTACTTC. The chain recombines TRBV2 with TRBJ2-7, with D tentatively TRBD1 (5 bases). CDR1 and CDR2 from the germline V gene are SNHLY and FYNNEI. This CDR3 region has 12 residues. V lost 4 bases, J lost 6 bases, and 10 bases lay in between.